This TCR beta chain was retrieved from a study of CD4 T cells in relation to SARS-CoV-2 and coronaviruses (dated by TCRdb to about 2021). Study-wide context: In the ViraFEST assay, PBMCs were cultured with antigen for 9 to 10 days, after which TCR beta CDR3s were sequenced to identify antigen-specific clonal expansions. Memory CD4+ T cell crossreactivity between SARS-CoV-2 and common cold coronavirus spike proteins was assessed at the TCR clonotype level in the study. An HIV-1 Nef peptide pool or a culture without peptide was used as the negative reference condition. A different, Illumina-based TCR-beta assay was used to sequence expansion assays from other donors in the study. The Adaptive Biotechnologies TCR-sequencing kit was used to sequence samples from a few pre-COVID donors and the naive versus memory experiments, whereas other data were Illumina-based. Patient-derived lymphoblastoid cell lines were used to map the HLA restriction of shared crossreactive spike epitopes. Study-wide findings and limitations: Crossreactive clones showed significantly weaker SARS-CoV-2-driven expansion than monoreactive clones, consistent with antigenic imprinting. In about 60% of donors, memory CD4+ clonotypes turned up that crossrecognized SARS-CoV-2 and at least one common cold coronavirus spike. Since the crossreactivity analysis centred on spike protein, crossreactivity against other viral proteins was not assessed. The study was constrained by small numbers of patients and of tested TCRs. Because no donor provided both pre-pandemic and post-infection samples, tracing the source of pre-existing responses was limited.

Concerning this clone itself: The antigen it binds to is not known. No quality values exist for individual bases; no much larger clone is one base distant.

For this chain, trimming is 6 bases at the V end and 0 bases at the J end, and the number of junction bases without a gene match is 3. The CDR3, cysteine through phenylalanine, is 15 amino acids long. CDR3 DNA is the only sequence kept; it has 45 bases, read in frame from the first base. The germline V gene yields MNHEY for CDR1 and SVGAGI for CDR2. The library was made by the immunoSEQ multiplex PCR assay. Regarding the original processing steps: During preprocessing, nonproductive sequences were removed, as were CDR3s that did not start with C, did not end with F or W, or were shorter than 7 amino acids. Antigen-specific clonotypes were called with the MANAFEST web app, based on expansion relative to reference and other culture wells. A clone was considered positive if the clone showed significant expansion compared with the reference culture in 2 of 3 replicate wells at an FDR below 0.05. Positive clones also required significant expansion versus all other tandem wells and an odds ratio above 5. CDR3 homology was measured as pairwise Levenshtein distance, computed with the stringdist R package after trimming three terminal residues from each end. As stored in TCRdb, this immuneACCESS dataset retains in-frame rearrangements with V and J assigned. A fraction of the clones does not appear; measured against another copy, unresolved V genes explain less than half of the discrepancy, and the remainder lacks a known reason. Clone size and the V and J calls come from that table; the DNA yielded D and trimming. The sample contains around 24,000 clones, about 82% of them found a single time. Jointly, the top ten make up 21% of the sample.

CD4+ T cells from unexposed donors were collected before the COVID-19 pandemic (2011-2018). Following 10 days of culture, the EasySep CD4+ T cell isolation kit was used to isolate CD4+ T cells. As cell number allowed, CD4+ T cells from unexposed donors were tested for reactivity to SARS-CoV-2 S and N and to four common cold coronavirus spike pools. PBMCs were cultured at two million per well in IMDM supplemented with 5% human AB serum and 8 to 10 IU/ml IL-2. Half of the culture medium was replaced with fresh IL-2-containing medium on days 3 and 7. In general, triplicate replicate wells were used for every peptide culture condition. The leukapheresis product used for the unexposed donors was purchased from a commercial source. Ficoll-Paque PLUS gradient centrifugation was used to isolate PBMCs from leukapheresis product or whole blood. PBMCs were either cryopreserved at -140 degrees C or used fresh in the expansion assay. The QIAamp Micro DNA Kit was used to extract genomic DNA from the CD4+ T cells.

Source material: CD4+ T cells from PBMCs, cultured in vitro. The receptor chain draws on TRBV6-5 and TRBJ2-3; a stretch of 10 junction bases matches TRBD2. The clonotype was recovered from a human donor in good health. The nucleotide sequence is TGTGCCAGCAGCGCTAGCGGGAGAAGCACAGATACGCAGTATTTT. This encodes CASSASGRSTDTQYF.